The clone carrying this T cell receptor (beta chain) was seen once. Its antigen is not identified. Before the COVID-19 pandemic, during about 2010-2018, CD4+ T cells were taken from unexposed donors. Isolation of CD4+ T cells took place after about 10 days in culture. The table came from immunoSEQ multiplex PCR; TCRdb's copy has only in-frame clones and leaves some out. This sample carries about 31,000 clones, 72% of them seen once, and the ten largest clones take 10% to 15%. This sample is part of a study of CD4 T cells in relation to SARS-CoV-2 and coronaviruses. Trimming removed 1 base at V and 8 bases at J, with 15 bases between. This CDR3 has 14 amino acids. CDR1 is MNHEY, CDR2 SVGEGT, per germline.

Material for sequencing was CD4+ T cells from PBMCs, cultured in vitro. This TCR was recovered from a human donor in good health. The chain links TRBV6-2 or TRBV6-3 to TRBJ2-7; D is undetermined. CDR3 DNA: TGTGCCAGCAGTTACTGGGTGAGCTCTACGCAGCAGTACTTC. Residues: CASSYWVSSTQQYF.